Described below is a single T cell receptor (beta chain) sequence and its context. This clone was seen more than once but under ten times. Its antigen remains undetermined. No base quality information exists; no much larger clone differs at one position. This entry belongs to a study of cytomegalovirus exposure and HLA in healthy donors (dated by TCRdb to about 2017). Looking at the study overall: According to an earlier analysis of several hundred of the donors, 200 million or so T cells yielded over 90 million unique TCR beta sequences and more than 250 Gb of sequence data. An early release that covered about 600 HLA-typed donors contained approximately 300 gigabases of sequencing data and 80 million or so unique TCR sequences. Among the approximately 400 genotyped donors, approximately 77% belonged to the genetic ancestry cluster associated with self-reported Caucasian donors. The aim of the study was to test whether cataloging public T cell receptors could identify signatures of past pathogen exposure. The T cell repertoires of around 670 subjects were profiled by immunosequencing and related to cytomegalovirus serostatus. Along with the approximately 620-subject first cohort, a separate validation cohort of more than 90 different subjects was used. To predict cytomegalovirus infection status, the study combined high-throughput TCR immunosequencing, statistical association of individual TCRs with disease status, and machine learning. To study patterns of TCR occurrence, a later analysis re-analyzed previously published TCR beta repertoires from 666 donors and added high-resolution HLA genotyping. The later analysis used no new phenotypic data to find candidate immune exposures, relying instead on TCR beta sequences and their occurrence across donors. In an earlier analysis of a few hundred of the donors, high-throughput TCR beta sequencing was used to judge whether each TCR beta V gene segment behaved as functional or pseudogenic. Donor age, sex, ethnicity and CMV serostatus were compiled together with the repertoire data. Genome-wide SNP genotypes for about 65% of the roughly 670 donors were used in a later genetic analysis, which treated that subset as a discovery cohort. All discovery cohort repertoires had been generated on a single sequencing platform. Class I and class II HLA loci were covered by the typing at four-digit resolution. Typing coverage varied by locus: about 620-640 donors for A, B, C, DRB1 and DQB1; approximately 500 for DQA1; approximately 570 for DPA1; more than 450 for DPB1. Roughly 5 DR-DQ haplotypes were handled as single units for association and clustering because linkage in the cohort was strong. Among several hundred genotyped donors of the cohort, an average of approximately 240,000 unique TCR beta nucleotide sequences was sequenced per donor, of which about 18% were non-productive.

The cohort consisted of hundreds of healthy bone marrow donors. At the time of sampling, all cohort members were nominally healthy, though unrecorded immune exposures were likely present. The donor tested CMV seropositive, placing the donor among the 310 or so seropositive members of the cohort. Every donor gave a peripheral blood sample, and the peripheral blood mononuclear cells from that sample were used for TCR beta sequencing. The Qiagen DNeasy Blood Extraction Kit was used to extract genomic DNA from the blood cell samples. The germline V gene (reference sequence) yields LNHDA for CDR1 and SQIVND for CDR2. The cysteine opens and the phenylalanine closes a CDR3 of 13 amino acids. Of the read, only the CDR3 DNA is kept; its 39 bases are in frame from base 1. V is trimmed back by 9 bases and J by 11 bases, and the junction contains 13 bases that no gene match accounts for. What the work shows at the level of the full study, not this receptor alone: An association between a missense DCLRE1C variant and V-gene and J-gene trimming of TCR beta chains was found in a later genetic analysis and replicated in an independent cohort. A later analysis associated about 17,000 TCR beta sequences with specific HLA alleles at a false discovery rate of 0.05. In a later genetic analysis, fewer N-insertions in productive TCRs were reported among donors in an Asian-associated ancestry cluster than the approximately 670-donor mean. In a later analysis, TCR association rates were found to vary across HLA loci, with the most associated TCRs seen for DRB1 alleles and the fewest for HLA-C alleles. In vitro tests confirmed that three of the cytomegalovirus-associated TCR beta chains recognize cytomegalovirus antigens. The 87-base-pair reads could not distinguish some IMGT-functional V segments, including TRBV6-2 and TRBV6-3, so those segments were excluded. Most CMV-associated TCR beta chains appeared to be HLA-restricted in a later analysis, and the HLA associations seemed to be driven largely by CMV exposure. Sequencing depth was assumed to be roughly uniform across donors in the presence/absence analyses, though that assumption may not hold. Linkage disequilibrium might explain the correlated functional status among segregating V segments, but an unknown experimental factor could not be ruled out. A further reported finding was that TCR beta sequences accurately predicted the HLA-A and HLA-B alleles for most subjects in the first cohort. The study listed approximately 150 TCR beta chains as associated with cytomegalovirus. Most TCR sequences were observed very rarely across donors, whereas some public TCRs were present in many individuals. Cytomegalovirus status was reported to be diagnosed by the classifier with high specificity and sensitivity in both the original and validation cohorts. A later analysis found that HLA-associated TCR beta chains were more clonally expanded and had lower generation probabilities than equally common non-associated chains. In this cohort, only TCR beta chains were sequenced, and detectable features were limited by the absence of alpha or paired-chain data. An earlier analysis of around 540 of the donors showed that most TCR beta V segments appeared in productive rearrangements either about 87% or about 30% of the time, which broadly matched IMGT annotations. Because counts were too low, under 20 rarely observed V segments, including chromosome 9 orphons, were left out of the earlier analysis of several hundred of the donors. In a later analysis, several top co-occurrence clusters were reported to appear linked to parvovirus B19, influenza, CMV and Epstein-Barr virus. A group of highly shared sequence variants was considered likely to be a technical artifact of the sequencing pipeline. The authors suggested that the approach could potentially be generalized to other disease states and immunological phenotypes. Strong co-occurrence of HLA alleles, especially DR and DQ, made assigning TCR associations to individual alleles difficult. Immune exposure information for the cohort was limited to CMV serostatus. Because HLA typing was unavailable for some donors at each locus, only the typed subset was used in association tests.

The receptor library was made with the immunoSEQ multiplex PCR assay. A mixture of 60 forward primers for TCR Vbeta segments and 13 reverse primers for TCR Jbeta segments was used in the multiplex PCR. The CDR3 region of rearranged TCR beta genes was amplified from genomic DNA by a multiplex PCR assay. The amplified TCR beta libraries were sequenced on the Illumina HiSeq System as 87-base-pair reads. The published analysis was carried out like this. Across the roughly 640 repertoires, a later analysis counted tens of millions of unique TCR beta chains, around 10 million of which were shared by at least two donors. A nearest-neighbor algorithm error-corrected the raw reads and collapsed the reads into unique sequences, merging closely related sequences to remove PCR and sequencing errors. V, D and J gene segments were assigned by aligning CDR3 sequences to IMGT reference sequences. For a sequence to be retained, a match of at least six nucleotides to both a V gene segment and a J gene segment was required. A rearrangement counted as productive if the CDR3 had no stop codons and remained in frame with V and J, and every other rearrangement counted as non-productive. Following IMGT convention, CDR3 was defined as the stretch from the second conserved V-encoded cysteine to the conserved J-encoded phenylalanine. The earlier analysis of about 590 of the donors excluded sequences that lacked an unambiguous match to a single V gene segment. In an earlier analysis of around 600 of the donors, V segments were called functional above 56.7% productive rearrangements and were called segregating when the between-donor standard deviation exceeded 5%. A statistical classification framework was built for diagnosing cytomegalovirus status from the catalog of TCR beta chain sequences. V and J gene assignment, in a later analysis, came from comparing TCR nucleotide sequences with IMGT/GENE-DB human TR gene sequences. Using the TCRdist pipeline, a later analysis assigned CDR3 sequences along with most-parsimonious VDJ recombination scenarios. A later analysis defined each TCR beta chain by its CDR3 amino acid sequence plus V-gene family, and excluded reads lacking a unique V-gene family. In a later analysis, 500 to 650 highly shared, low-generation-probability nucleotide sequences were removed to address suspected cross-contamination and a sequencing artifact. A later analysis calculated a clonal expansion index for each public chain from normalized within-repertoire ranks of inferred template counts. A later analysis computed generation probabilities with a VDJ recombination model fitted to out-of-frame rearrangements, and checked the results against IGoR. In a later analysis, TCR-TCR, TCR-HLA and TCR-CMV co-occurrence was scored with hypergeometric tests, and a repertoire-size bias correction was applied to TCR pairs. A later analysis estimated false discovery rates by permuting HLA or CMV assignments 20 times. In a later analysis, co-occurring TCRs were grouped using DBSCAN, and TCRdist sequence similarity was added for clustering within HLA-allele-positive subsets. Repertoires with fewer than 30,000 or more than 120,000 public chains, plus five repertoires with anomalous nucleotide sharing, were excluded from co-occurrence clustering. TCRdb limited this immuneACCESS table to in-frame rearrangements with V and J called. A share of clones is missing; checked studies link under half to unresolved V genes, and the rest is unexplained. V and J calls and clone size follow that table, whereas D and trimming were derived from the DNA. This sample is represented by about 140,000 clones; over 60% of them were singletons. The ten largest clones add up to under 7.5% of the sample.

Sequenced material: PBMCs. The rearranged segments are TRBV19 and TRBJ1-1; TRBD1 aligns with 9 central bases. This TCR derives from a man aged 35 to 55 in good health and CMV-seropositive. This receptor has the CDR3 CARPTGGKFRAFF. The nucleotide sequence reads TGTGCCAGACCTACAGGGGGCAAGTTTAGGGCTTTCTTT.